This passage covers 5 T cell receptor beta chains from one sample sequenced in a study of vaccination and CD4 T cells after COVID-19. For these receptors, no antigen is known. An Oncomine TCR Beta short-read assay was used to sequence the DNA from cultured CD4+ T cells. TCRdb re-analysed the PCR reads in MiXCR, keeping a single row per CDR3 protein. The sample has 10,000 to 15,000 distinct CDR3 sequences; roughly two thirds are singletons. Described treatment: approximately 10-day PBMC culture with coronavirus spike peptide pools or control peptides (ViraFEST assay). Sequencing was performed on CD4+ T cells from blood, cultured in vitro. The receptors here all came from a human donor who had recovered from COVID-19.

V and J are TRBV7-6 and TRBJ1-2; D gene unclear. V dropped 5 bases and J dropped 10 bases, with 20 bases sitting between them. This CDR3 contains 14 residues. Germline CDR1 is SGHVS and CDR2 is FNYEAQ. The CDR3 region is CASSLTRESPFYTF. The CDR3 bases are TGTGCCAGCAGCCTCACCCGGGAGAGCCCATTCTACACCTTC.

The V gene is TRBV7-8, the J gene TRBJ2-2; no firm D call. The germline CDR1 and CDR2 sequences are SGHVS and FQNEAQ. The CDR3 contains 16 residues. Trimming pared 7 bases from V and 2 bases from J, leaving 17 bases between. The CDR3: CASKIRAVPNTGELFF. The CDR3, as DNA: TGTGCCAGCAAAATAAGGGCAGTACCTAACACCGGGGAGCTGTTTTTT.

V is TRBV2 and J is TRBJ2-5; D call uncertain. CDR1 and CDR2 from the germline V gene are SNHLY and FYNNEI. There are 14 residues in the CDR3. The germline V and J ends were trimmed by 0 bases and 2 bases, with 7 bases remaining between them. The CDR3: CASSEAETQETQYF. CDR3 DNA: TGTGCCAGCAGTGAAGCTGAGACTCAAGAGACCCAGTACTTC. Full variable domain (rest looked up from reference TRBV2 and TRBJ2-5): EPEVTQTPSHQVTQMGQEVILRCVPISNHLYFYWYRQILGQKVEFLVSFYNNEISEKSEIFDDQFSVERPDGSNFTLKIRSTKLEDSAMYFCASSEAETQETQYFGPGTRLLVL.

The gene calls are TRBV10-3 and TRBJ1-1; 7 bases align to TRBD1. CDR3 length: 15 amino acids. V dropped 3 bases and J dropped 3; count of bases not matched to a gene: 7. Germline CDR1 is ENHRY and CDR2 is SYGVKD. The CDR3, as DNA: TGTGCCATCAGTGAAGAACAGGGGAGGTACACTGAAGCTTTCTTT. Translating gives CAISEEQGRYTEAFF.

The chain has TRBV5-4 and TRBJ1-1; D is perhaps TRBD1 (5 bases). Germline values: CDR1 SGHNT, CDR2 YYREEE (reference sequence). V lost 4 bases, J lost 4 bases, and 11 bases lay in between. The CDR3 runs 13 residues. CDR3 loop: CASSLGGPTEAFF. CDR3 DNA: TGTGCCAGCAGCCTGGGGGGTCCCACTGAAGCTTTCTTT.